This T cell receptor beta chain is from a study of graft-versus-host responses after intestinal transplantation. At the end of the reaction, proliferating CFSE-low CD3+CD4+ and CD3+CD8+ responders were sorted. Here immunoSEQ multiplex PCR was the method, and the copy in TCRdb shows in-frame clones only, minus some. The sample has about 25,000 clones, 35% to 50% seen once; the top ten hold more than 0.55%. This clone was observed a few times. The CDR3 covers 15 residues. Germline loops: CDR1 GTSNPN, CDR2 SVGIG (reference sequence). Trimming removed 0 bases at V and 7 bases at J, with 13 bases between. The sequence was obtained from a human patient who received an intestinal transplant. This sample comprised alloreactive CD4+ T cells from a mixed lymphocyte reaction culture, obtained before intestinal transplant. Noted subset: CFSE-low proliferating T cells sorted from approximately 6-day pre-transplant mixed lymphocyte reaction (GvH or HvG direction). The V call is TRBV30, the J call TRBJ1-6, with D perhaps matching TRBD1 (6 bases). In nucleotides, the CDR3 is TGTGCCTGGAGTGTACGGTACGGACAGAATTCACCCCTCCACTTT. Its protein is CAWSVRYGQNSPLHF.